The sequence of this T cell receptor (beta chain) was determined in a study of early T cells in non-severe SARS-CoV-2 infection. In the study overall: Bulk RNA taken from unsorted whole blood was sequenced, leaving chains unpaired. Study observations and caveats: Matching results from VDJdb favored anti-spike CD8 responses, leaving private and CD4 specificities undetected.

The CDR3 contains 14 residues. Germline CDR1 is SGHRS and CDR2 is YFSETQ. Trimming stripped 1 base from V and 1 base from J, with 5 bases between. This clonotype was observed a few times. The antigen is unknown. The library protocol tagged individual cDNA molecules with unique molecular identifiers. TCRdb recomputed calls from the 5' RACE reads with MiXCR, one row per CDR3 protein. The repertoire has roughly 76,000 distinct CDR3 sequences, about 12% of them found once; the top ten carry 3.5% to 4.5%. The V call is TRBV5-1, the J call TRBJ2-2; D not resolved. Sequencing used whole blood. The sequence was collected from an adult who was a healthcare worker with PCR-confirmed SARS-CoV-2 infection or an uninfected control (not recorded which). CDR3 nucleotides: TGCGCCAGCAGCTTGCTGCAGAACACCGGGGAGCTGTTTTTT. Its translation: CASSLLQNTGELFF.